The present T cell receptor (beta chain) was sequenced within a study of blood T cells in healthy people across ages. A J-beta primer mix and a sample-barcoded 5' primer were used in a second PCR of roughly 7 to 12 cycles. A 12-random-nucleotide template-switch adaptor tagged each cDNA molecule. TCRdb called the 5' RACE reads again in MiXCR, with one record for every CDR3 protein. The table lists around 1.5 million distinct CDR3 sequences, approximately 59% of them singletons, with about 6.3% in the top ten. Only a few counts were recorded for this clonotype. Its antigen is currently unknown. The junction had 5 bases not matched to a gene; V was cut back by 0 bases and J by 2 bases. The CDR3 consists of 16 residues. CDR1 LGHNA and CDR2 YSLEER come from the germline V gene. Study-wide results and limits: Estimates drawn from one million T cells were deemed to understate diversity. Per million T cells, TCR beta diversity dropped about linearly as age rose.

The sample was blood. The chain couples TRBV4-3 to TRBJ2-7; 9 bases line up with TRBD1. This receptor was identified in a man in his late teens or twenties in good health. The CDR3 region has the DNA TGCGCCAGCAGCCAAGATGGAGGGGACAGGGCCTACGAGCAGTACTTC. Protein sequence: CASSQDGGDRAYEQYF.